This TCR beta chain was recorded in a study of cytomegalovirus exposure and HLA in healthy donors. Overall study: Researchers found that approximately 80% of almost 400 genotyped donors fell within the Caucasian-associated ancestry cluster. Regarding the study as a whole: In vitro work confirmed that a few CMV-associated chains recognize CMV antigens. As was reported, the HLA-A and HLA-B alleles of most subjects were accurately predicted from TCR beta sequences.

Both 60 Vbeta primers and 13 Jbeta primers went into the PCR. Data came from immunoSEQ multiplex PCR; TCRdb stores just in-frame clones and leaves some out. This repertoire shows 120,000 to 150,000 clones, around 75% found once; its top ten account for approximately 1.6%. A word on this clone: The target antigen is unknown.

The specimen sequenced was PBMCs. This TCR was sampled from a woman aged 18 to 35 in good health and CMV-seronegative.

CDR3 sequence reads: CASSKNGQSTNEKLFF. The CDR3 region has the DNA TGTGCCAGCAGCAAAAACGGACAGTCCACTAATGAAAAACTGTTTTTT. The chain couples TRBV9 to TRBJ1-4; weak D call: TRBD1 (6 bases). The CDR3 spans 16 residues. Trimming cost V 4 bases and J 2 bases, with 15 bases left between them. Germline assignment: CDR1 SGDLS and CDR2 YYNGEE.